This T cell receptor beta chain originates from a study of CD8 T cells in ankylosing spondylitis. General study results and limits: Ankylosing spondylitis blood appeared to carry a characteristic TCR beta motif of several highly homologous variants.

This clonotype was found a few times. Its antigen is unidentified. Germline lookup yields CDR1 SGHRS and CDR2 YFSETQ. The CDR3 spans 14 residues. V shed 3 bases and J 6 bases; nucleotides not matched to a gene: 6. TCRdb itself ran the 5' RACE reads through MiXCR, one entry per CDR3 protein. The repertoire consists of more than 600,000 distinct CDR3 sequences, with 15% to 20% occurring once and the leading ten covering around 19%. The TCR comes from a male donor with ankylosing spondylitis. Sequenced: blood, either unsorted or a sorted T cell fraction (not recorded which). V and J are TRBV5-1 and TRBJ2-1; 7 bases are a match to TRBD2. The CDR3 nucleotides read TGCGCCAGCAGCTCGATGACTAGCATCAATGAGCAGTTCTTC. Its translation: CASSSMTSINEQFF.